This T cell receptor beta chain appears in the sequencing data of a study of CD8+CD57+ T cells in acquired aplastic anemia (dated by TCRdb to 2017 to 2018). Broadly, across the study: DNA extracted from sorted CD4+ and CD8+ cells had a mean of around 3.3 ug, with a range of about 0.2 to 30 ug. CD8+CD57+ expansion was defined as a frequency above the mean frequency observed in healthy subjects.

From the cysteine up to the phenylalanine, the CDR3 has a length of 11 residues. Solely the CDR3 DNA is kept, with 33 bases framed from the first base. From a lookup of the germline V gene, CDR1 and CDR2 are SQVTM and ANQGSEA. Trimmed from V: 7 bases; trimmed from J: 7 bases; junction bases lacking a gene match: 5. What the authors observed across the whole study: CD8+ Simpson's diversity did not differ significantly between patients and healthy controls (P=0.060). Around 28 CD8+ CDR3 sequences were found to be shared between patients and controls, but these sequences appeared to be highly expressed in patients and within the immunodominant clones of the patients.

The table lists this clonotype with a few counts. Its antigen target is currently unknown. No per-base quality is available; no much larger clone lies one base away. Flow cytometry had shown CD8+CD57+ cell expansion in the patients selected for sequencing. All patients had severe acquired aplastic anemia diagnosed by International Study of Aplastic Anemia and Agranulocytosis and Camitta criteria. At the time blood was sampled, none of the patients had received any therapy. In the study, sorted CD4+ and CD8+ blood T cells from patients with severe aplastic anemia and from healthy subjects underwent deep sequencing of TCR repertoires. Patients were enrolled in the USA under clinicaltrials.gov protocols 00001620, 01623167, 00001397, 00071045, 00081523 and 00961064. Ficoll-Paque density gradient centrifugation was used to isolate peripheral blood mononuclear cells. CD4+ and CD8+ T cells were sorted by FACS or magnetic beads before DNA extraction.

Genomic DNA served as template for TCR beta VDJ combination and CDR3 sequence profiling. TCR repertoire sequencing was run on an Illumina HiSeq 2000. The authors processed their data as follows. Repertoires were assessed using TRBV/TRBJ rearrangement plots, CDR3 size and DJ length profiles, and Simpson's diversity index. The most abundant DNA sequence in the deep sequencing data was taken as the immunodominant clone. CDR3 amino acid sequences were screened for sharing across subjects and were compared with published repertoires and the VDJdb database. TCRdb reprocessing: public reads trimmed at Q25 with fastp, clones called with MiXCR, in-frame beta chains kept. Every distinct CDR3 protein forms one entry, paired with its most common genes and DNA. The V and J calls were not made by the authors but by TCRdb's processing. The sample table contains 180,000 or so distinct CDR3 sequences; only one count was recorded for about 60% of them. The ten largest clones represent approximately 40% of the sample.

Sequenced input: sorted CD4+, CD8+, or CD8+CD57+ T cells (not recorded which) from PBMCs. Recombination linked TRBV29-1 to TRBJ1-2; 8 bases in the middle match TRBD1. The clonotype originates from a human donor with aplastic anemia. In nucleotide form, the sequence is TGCAGCGGGGACAGGCCCGGTGGCTACACCTTC. This sequence encodes CSGDRPGGYTF.